This TCR beta chain derives from a study of early T cells in non-severe SARS-CoV-2 infection. Study details: Unsorted whole-blood RNA was sequenced in bulk, leaving chains unpaired.

With V trimmed by 5 bases and J by 6 bases, 4 bases remained unmatched. CDR3 length equals 13 residues. Germline CDR1 reads MNHEY; CDR2 reads SMNVEV (reference sequence). Individually, cDNA molecules had unique molecular identifiers attached to them. TCRdb independently ran MiXCR on the 5' RACE reads; one entry per CDR3 protein. The repertoire holds over 85,000 distinct CDR3 sequences, with roughly 13% as singletons. Study-level results: The study's VDJdb matching favored anti-spike CD8 responses and missed private and CD4 specificities.

The table lists this clonotype with a few counts. Its antigen is as yet unknown. This receptor was identified in an adult who was a healthcare worker with PCR-confirmed SARS-CoV-2 infection or an uninfected control (not recorded which). The sample was whole blood, taken at baseline. This chain links TRBV27 with TRBJ2-1; 7 bases fit TRBD1. The CDR3 DNA reads as TGTGCCAGCAGTAAGGGGGCGATCAATGAGCAGTTCTTC. Amino acid sequence: CASSKGAINEQFF.